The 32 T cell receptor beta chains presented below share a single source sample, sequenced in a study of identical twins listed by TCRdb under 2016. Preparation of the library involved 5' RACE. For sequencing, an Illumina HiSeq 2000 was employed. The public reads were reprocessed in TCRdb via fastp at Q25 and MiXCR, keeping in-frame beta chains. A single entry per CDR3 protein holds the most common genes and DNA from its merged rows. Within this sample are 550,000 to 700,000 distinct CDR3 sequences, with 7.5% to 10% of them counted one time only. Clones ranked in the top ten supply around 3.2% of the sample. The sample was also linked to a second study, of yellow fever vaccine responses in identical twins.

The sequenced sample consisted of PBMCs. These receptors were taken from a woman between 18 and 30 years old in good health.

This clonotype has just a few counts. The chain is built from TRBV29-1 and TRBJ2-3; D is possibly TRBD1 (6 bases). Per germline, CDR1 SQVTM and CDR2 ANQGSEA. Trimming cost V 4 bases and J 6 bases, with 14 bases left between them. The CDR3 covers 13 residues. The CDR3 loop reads CSVGPSGVDTQYF. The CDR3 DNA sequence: TGCAGCGTTGGCCCCTCAGGGGTTGATACGCAGTATTTT.

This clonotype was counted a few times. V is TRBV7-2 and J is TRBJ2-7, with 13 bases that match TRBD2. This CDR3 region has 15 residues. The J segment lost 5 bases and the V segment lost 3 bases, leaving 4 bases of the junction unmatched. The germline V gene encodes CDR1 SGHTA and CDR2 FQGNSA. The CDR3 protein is CASSFTSGRGNEQYF. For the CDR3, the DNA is TGTGCCAGCAGCTTTACTAGCGGGAGGGGGAACGAGCAGTACTTC.

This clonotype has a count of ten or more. CDR3 in amino acids: CSATPGATGNTIYF. CDR3 DNA: TGCAGCGCAACCCCAGGCGCAACTGGAAACACCATATATTTT. This chain uses TRBV29-1 with TRBJ1-3; no clear D. Germline CDR1 SQVTM, CDR2 ANQGSEA. Trimming stripped 7 bases from V and 2 bases from J, with 15 bases between. The length of the CDR3 is 14 residues. Looking up the rest from reference TRBV29-1 and TRBJ1-3 gives the full variable domain: SAVISQKPSRDICQRGTSLTIQCQVDSQVTMMFWYRQQPGQSLTLIATANQGSEATYESGFVIDKFPISRPNLTFSTLTVSNMSPEDSSIYLCSATPGATGNTIYFGEGSWLTVV.

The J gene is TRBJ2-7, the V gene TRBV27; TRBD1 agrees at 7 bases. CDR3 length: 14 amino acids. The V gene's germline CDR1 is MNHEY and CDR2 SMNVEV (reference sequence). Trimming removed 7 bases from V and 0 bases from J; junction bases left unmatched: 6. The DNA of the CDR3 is TGTGCCAGCATCCCCCGGGACAGCTCCTACGAGCAGTACTTC. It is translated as CASIPRDSSYEQYF.

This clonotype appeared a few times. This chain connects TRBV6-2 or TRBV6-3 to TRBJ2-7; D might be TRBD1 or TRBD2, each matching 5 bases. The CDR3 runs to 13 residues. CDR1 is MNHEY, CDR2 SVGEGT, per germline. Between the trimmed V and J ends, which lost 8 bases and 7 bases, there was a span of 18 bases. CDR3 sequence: CASCRGGSLEQYF. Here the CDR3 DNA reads TGTGCCAGCTGCCGGGGCGGGTCTCTAGAGCAGTACTTC.

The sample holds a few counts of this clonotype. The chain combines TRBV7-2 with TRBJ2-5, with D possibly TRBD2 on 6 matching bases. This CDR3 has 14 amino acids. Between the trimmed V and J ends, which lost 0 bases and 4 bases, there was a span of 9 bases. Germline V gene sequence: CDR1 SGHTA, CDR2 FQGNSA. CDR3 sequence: CASSLAGGTETQYF. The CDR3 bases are TGTGCCAGCAGCTTAGCGGGAGGTACAGAGACCCAGTACTTC.

CDR3 in DNA: TGTGCCAGCAGCTTAAGACAAAAGACAGGGGGCGGAACAGAGCAGTTCTTC. Translating gives CASSLRQKTGGGTEQFF. The rearrangement joins TRBV7-3 to TRBJ2-1; 10 bases match TRBD1. With 1 base clipped from V and 10 bases from J, the junction kept 13 bases outside the gene matches. The length of the CDR3 is 17 residues. Germline CDR1 reads SGHTA; CDR2 reads FQGTGA.

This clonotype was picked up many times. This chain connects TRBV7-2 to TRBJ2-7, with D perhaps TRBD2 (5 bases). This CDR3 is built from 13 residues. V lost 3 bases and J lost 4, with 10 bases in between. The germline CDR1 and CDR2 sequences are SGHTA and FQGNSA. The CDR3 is CASSFARTYEQYF. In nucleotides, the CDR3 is TGTGCCAGCAGCTTTGCCAGGACTTACGAGCAGTACTTC.

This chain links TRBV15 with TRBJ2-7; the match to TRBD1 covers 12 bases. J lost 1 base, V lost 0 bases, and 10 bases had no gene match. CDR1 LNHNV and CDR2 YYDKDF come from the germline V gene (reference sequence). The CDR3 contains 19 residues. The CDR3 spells CATSRDRDRGPRGSYEQYF. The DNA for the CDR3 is TGTGCCACCAGCAGAGATCGGGACAGGGGGCCCCGAGGGTCCTACGAGCAGTACTTC.

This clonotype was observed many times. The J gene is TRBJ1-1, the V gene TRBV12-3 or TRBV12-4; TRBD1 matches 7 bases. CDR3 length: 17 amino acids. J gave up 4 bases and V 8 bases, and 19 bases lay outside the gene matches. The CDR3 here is CASGPAAGGSLVTEAFF. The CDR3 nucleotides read TGTGCCAGCGGACCAGCAGCAGGGGGTTCTTTAGTCACTGAAGCTTTCTTT.

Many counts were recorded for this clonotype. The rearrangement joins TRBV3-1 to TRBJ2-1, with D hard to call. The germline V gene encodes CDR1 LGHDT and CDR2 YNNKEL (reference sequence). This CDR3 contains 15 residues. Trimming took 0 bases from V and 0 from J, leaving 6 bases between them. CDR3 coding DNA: TGTGCCAGCAGCCAAGAGTTAGCCTCCTACAATGAGCAGTTCTTC. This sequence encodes CASSQELASYNEQFF.

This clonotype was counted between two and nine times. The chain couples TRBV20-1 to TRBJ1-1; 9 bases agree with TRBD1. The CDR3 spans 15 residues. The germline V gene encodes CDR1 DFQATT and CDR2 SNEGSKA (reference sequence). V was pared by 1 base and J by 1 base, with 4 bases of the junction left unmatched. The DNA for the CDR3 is TGCAGTGCTAGAGTCCTGGGACAGGGGAACACTGAAGCTTTCTTT. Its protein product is CSARVLGQGNTEAFF.

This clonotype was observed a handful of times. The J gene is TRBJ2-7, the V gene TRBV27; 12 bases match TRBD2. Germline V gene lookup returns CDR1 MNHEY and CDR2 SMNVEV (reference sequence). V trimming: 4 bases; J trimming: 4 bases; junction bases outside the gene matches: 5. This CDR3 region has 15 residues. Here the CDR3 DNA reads TGTGCCAGCAGTTCCCGGACTAGCGGGGTATACGAGCAGTACTTC. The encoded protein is CASSSRTSGVYEQYF.

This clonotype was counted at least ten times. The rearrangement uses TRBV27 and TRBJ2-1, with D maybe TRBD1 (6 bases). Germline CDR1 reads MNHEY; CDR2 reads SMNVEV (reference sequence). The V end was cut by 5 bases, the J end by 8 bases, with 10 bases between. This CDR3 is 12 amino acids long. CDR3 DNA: TGTGCCAGCAGTCCTACAGGGTATGAGCAGTTCTTC. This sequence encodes CASSPTGYEQFF.

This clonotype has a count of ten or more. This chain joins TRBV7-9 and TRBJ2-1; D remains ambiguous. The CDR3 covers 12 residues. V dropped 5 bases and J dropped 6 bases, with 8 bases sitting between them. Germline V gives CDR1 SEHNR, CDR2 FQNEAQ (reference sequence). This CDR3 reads CASSPDGNEQFF. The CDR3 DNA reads TGTGCCAGCAGCCCCGACGGCAATGAGCAGTTCTTC. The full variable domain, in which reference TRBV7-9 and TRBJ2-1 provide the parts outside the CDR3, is DTGVSQNPRHKITKRGQNVTFRCDPISEHNRLYWYRQTLGQGPEFLTYFQNEAQLEKSRLLSDRFSAERPKGSFSTLEIQRTEQGDSAMYLCASSPDGNEQFFGPGTRLTVL.

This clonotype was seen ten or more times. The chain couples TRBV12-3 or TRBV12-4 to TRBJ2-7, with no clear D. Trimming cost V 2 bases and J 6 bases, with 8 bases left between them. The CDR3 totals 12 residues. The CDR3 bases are TGTGCCAGCAGTTTACAGCAGACCGAGCAGTACTTC. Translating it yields CASSLQQTEQYF.

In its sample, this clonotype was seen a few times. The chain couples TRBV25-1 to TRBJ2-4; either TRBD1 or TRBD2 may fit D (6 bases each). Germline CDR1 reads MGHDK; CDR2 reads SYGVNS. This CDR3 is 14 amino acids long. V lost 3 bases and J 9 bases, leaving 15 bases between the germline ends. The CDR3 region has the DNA TGTGCCAGCAGTGATTCAGGGAAGGGGGGCATTCAGTACTTC. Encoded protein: CASSDSGKGGIQYF.

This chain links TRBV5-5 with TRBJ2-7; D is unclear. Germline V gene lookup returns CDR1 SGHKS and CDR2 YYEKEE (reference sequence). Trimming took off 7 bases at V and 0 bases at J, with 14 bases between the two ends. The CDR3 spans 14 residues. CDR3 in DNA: TGTGCCAGCGTGCCGGGCGCCGGCTCCTACGAGCAGTACTTC. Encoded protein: CASVPGAGSYEQYF.

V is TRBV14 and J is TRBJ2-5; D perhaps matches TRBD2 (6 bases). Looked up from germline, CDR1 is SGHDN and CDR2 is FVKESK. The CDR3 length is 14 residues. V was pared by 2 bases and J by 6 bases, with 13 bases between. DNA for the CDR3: TGTGCCAGCAGCCAATGGGCAGGGAGGCAGACCCAGTACTTC. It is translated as CASSQWAGRQTQYF.

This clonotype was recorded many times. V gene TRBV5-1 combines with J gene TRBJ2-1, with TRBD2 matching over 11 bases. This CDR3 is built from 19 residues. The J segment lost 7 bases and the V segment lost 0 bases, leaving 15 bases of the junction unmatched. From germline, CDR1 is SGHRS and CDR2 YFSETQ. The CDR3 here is CASSLAEISLAGVGNEQFF. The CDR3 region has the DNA TGCGCCAGCAGCTTGGCCGAAATTTCACTAGCGGGAGTGGGTAATGAGCAGTTCTTC.

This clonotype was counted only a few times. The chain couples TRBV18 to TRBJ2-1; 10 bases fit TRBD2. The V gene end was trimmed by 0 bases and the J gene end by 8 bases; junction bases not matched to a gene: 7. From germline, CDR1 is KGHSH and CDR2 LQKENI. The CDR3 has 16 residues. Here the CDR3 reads CASSPPSGRAGDEQFF. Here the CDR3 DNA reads TGTGCCAGCTCACCACCAAGCGGGAGGGCCGGGGATGAGCAGTTCTTC.

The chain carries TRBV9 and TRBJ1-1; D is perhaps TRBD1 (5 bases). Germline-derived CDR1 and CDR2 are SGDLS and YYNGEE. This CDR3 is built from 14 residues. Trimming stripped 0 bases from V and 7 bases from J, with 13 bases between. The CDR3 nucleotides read TGTGCCAGCAGCGTAGACCCGACGGGGGGTGAAGCTTTCTTT. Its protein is CASSVDPTGGEAFF.

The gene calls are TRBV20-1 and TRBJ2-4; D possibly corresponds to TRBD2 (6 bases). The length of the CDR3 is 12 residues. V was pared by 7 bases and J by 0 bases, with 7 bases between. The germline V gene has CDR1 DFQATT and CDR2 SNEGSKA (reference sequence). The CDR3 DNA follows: TGCAGTGGGGGACTAGCCAAAAACATTCAGTACTTC. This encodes CSGGLAKNIQYF.

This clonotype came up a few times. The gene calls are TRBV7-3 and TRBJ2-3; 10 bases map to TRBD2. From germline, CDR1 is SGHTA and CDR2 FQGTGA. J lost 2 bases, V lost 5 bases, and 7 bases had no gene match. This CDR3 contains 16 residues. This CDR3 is CASSQSSGGITDTQYF. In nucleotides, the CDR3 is TGTGCCAGCAGCCAAAGTAGCGGGGGGATCACAGATACGCAGTATTTT.

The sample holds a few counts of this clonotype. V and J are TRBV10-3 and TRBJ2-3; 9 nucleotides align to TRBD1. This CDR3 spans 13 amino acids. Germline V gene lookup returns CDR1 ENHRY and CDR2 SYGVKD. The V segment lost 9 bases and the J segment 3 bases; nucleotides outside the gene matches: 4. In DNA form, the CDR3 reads TGTGCCATACAGGGGGCCACAACAGATACGCAGTATTTT. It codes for CAIQGATTDTQYF.

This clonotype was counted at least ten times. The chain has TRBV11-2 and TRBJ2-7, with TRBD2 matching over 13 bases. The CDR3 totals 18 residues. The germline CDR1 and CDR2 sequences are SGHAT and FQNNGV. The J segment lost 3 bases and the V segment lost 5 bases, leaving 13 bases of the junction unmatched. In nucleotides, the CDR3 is TGTGCCAGCAGCCTCTCCGGGACTAGCGGGACCTACATCTACGAGCAGTACTTC. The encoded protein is CASSLSGTSGTYIYEQYF.

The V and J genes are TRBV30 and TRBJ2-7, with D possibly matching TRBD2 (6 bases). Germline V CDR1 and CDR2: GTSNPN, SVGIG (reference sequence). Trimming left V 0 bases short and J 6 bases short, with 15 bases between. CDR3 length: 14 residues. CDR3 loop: CAWSVHGGASEQYF. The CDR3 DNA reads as TGTGCCTGGAGTGTACATGGCGGGGCTAGCGAGCAGTACTTC.

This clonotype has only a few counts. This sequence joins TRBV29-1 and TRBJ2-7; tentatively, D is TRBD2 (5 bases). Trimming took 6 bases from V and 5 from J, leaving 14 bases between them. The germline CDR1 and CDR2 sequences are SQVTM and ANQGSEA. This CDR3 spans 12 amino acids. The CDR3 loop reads CSVEARGDEQYF. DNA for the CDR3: TGCAGCGTGGAGGCCCGGGGAGACGAGCAGTACTTC.

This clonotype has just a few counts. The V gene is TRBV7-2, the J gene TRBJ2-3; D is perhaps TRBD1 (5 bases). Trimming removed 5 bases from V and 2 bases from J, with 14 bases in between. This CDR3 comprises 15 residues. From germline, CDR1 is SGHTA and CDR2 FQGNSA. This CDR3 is CASSPWAGNTDTQYF. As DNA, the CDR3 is TGTGCCAGCAGCCCATGGGCAGGGAACACAGATACGCAGTATTTT. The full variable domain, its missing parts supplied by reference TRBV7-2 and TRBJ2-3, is GAGVSQSPSNKVTEKGKDVELRCDPISGHTALYWYRQSLGQGLEFLIYFQGNSAPDKSGLPSDRFSAERTGGSVSTLTIQRTQQEDSAVYLCASSPWAGNTDTQYFGPGTRLTVL.

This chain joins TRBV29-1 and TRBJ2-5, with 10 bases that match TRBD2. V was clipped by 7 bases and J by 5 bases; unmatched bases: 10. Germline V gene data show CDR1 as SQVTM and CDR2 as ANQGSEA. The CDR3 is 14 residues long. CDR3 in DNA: TGCAGCGGGGAGAGCGGGAGGGCCTTGGAGACCCAGTACTTC. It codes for CSGESGRALETQYF.

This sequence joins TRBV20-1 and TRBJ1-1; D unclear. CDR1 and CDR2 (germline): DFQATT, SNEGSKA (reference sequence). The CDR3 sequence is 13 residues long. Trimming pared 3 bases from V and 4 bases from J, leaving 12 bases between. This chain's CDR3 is CSASGGPGTEAFF. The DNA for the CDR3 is TGCAGTGCTAGTGGTGGTCCGGGCACTGAAGCTTTCTTT.

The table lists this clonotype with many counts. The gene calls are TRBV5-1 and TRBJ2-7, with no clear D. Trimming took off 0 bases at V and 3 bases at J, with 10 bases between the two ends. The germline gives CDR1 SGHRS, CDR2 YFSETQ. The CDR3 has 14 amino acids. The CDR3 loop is CASSLDGPNYEQYF. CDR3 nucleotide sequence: TGCGCCAGCAGCTTGGATGGTCCAAACTACGAGCAGTACTTC.